This is a list of T cell receptor beta chains from one sample in a study of cytotoxic CD8 clonotypes in ibrutinib-treated CLL. Some clones are missing from TCRdb's copy, which holds only in-frame ones; the method was immunoSEQ multiplex PCR. The table lists 200,000 to 250,000 clones, about three quarters of them singletons. The sequencing used PBMCs, collected after 12 months of ibrutinib treatment. These receptors were taken from a human donor with chronic lymphocytic leukemia. CDR3s include the opening cysteine and the closing phenylalanine or tryptophan. The order of the fields is CDR3 length, D gene, V gene, clone size, J gene, CDR3 protein, CDR3 DNA. A D gene is named only where the DNA matches it firmly. Clone size is stated in some rows and not others, as once, few, many or a class when expanded.

CDR3 length: 15
D gene: NA
V gene: TRBV18
clone size: NA
J gene: TRBJ2-4
CDR3 protein: CASSPPASGKNIQYF
CDR3 DNA: TGTGCCAGCTCACCACCAGCTTCGGGCAAAAACATTCAGTACTTC

CDR3 length: 12
D gene: NA
V gene: TRBV30
clone size: NA
J gene: TRBJ1-6
CDR3 protein: CASGAGGFTLHF
CDR3 DNA: TGTGCCTCCGGCGCTGGGGGGTTTACCCTCCACTTT

CDR3 length: 15
D gene: NA
V gene: TRBV5-1
clone size: NA
J gene: TRBJ2-1
CDR3 protein: CASNPQAGSYNEQFF
CDR3 DNA: TGCGCCAGCAACCCCCAGGCCGGCTCCTACAATGAGCAGTTCTTC

CDR3 length: 15
D gene: TRBD2
V gene: TRBV11-2
clone size: NA
J gene: TRBJ2-7
CDR3 protein: CASSPTSGGGYEQYF
CDR3 DNA: TGTGCCAGCAGCCCGACTAGCGGGGGAGGCTACGAGCAGTACTTC

CDR3 length: 16
D gene: TRBD1
V gene: TRBV4-3
clone size: once
J gene: TRBJ2-7
CDR3 protein: CASSQDLGQGTYEQYF
CDR3 DNA: TGCGCCAGCAGCCAAGATCTAGGACAGGGGACCTACGAGCAGTACTTC

CDR3 length: 14
D gene: NA
V gene: TRBV6-6
clone size: NA
J gene: TRBJ2-3
CDR3 protein: CASSNTDMDGTQYF
CDR3 DNA: TGTGCCAGCAGTAACACAGACATGGATGGTACGCAGTATTTT

CDR3 length: 12
D gene: NA
V gene: TRBV2
clone size: few
J gene: TRBJ2-1
CDR3 protein: CASLFKINEQFF
CDR3 DNA: TGTGCCAGCCTGTTCAAGATCAATGAGCAGTTCTTC

CDR3 length: 15
D gene: TRBD2
V gene: TRBV7-2
clone size: NA
J gene: TRBJ2-7
CDR3 protein: CASSLTSGGVYEQYF
CDR3 DNA: TGTGCCAGCAGCCTGACTAGCGGGGGAGTCTACGAGCAGTACTTC

CDR3 length: 14
D gene: TRBD2
V gene: TRBV10-3
clone size: once
J gene: TRBJ2-3
CDR3 protein: CAISAAGVSDTQYF
CDR3 DNA: TGTGCCATCAGTGCTGCGGGAGTCTCAGATACGCAGTATTTT

CDR3 length: 13
D gene: TRBD1
V gene: TRBV30
clone size: NA
J gene: TRBJ1-5
CDR3 protein: CAWTRGPNQPQHF
CDR3 DNA: TGTGCCTGGACCAGGGGGCCCAATCAGCCCCAGCATTTT

CDR3 length: 12
D gene: NA
V gene: TRBV9
clone size: NA
J gene: TRBJ1-4
CDR3 protein: CASSDQEEKLFF
CDR3 DNA: TGTGCCAGCAGCGATCAGGAGGAAAAACTGTTTTTT

CDR3 length: 13
D gene: NA
V gene: TRBV6-4
clone size: NA
J gene: TRBJ1-5
CDR3 protein: CASSVGGNQPQHF
CDR3 DNA: TGTGCCAGCAGTGTAGGAGGCAATCAGCCCCAGCATTTT

CDR3 length: 14
D gene: NA
V gene: TRBV10-3
clone size: NA
J gene: TRBJ1-5
CDR3 protein: CAINEVWSNQPQHF
CDR3 DNA: TGTGCCATCAACGAGGTTTGGAGCAATCAGCCCCAGCATTTT

CDR3 length: 13
D gene: NA
V gene: TRBV30
clone size: NA
J gene: TRBJ2-7
CDR3 protein: CAWSKGTGNEQYF
CDR3 DNA: TGTGCCTGGAGTAAGGGGACGGGCAACGAGCAGTACTTC

CDR3 length: 15
D gene: TRBD1
V gene: TRBV5-6
clone size: NA
J gene: TRBJ2-2
CDR3 protein: CASSWTGLVTGELFF
CDR3 DNA: TGTGCCAGCAGCTGGACAGGGTTAGTGACCGGGGAGCTGTTTTTT

CDR3 length: 14
D gene: NA
V gene: TRBV6-5
clone size: NA
J gene: TRBJ2-1
CDR3 protein: CASSYPGTVNEQFF
CDR3 DNA: TGTGCCAGCAGTTACCCCGGGACTGTAAATGAGCAGTTCTTC

CDR3 length: 16
D gene: NA
V gene: TRBV18
clone size: NA
J gene: TRBJ1-1
CDR3 protein: CASSRYQDSAGTEAFF
CDR3 DNA: TGTGCCAGCTCACGATACCAAGACTCGGCGGGGACTGAAGCTTTCTTT

CDR3 length: 13
D gene: NA
V gene: TRBV2
clone size: NA
J gene: TRBJ2-2
CDR3 protein: CATRQASTGELFF
CDR3 DNA: TGTGCCACTCGACAGGCTAGCACCGGGGAGCTGTTTTTT

CDR3 length: 16
D gene: NA
V gene: TRBV5-1
clone size: once
J gene: TRBJ2-3
CDR3 protein: CASSLGSGSFADTQYF
CDR3 DNA: TGCGCCAGCAGCTTGGGGTCAGGATCTTTTGCAGATACGCAGTATTTT

CDR3 length: 13
D gene: NA
V gene: TRBV7-6
clone size: NA
J gene: TRBJ1-5
CDR3 protein: CASSLGRDQPQHF
CDR3 DNA: TGTGCCAGCAGCTTAGGAAGGGATCAGCCCCAGCATTTT

CDR3 length: 13
D gene: NA
V gene: TRBV29-1
clone size: NA
J gene: TRBJ2-7
CDR3 protein: CSVEAQGTYEQYF
CDR3 DNA: TGCAGCGTTGAGGCACAGGGAACCTACGAGCAGTACTTC

CDR3 length: 15
D gene: TRBD1
V gene: TRBV6-5
clone size: NA
J gene: TRBJ1-2
CDR3 protein: CASRGPGQGVNGYTF
CDR3 DNA: TGTGCCAGCAGAGGACCGGGACAGGGGGTTAATGGCTACACCTTC

CDR3 length: 15
D gene: TRBD1
V gene: TRBV2
clone size: NA
J gene: TRBJ1-6
CDR3 protein: CASRGTGLGDSPLHF
CDR3 DNA: TGTGCCAGCCGGGGGACAGGGCTGGGGGATTCACCCCTCCACTTT

CDR3 length: 14
D gene: NA
V gene: TRBV9
clone size: few
J gene: TRBJ2-3
CDR3 protein: CASSVQGHTDTQYF
CDR3 DNA: TGTGCCAGCAGCGTACAGGGCCACACAGATACGCAGTATTTT

CDR3 length: 12
D gene: NA
V gene: TRBV5-1
clone size: NA
J gene: TRBJ2-7
CDR3 protein: CASSKQGYEQYF
CDR3 DNA: TGCGCCAGCAGCAAGCAGGGCTACGAGCAGTACTTC

CDR3 length: 14
D gene: NA
V gene: TRBV6-1
clone size: NA
J gene: TRBJ1-1
CDR3 protein: CASSVGWVRTEAFF
CDR3 DNA: TGTGCCAGCAGTGTTGGATGGGTAAGGACTGAAGCTTTCTTT

CDR3 length: 17
D gene: TRBD2
V gene: TRBV5-1
clone size: NA
J gene: TRBJ2-1
CDR3 protein: CASSQKTSGRSYNEQFF
CDR3 DNA: TGCGCCAGCAGCCAGAAGACTAGCGGGAGGTCCTACAATGAGCAGTTCTTC

CDR3 length: 13
D gene: NA
V gene: TRBV5-4
clone size: NA
J gene: TRBJ1-1
CDR3 protein: CASSSVVYTEAFF
CDR3 DNA: TGTGCCAGCAGCTCGGTCGTGTACACTGAAGCTTTCTTT

CDR3 length: 14
D gene: NA
V gene: TRBV5-1
clone size: once
J gene: TRBJ1-2
CDR3 protein: CASSLSGTDYGYTF
CDR3 DNA: TGCGCCAGCAGCTTATCAGGGACGGACTATGGCTACACCTTC

CDR3 length: 15
D gene: NA
V gene: TRBV5-1
clone size: NA
J gene: TRBJ1-4
CDR3 protein: CASSLVSMANEKLFF
CDR3 DNA: TGCGCCAGCAGCTTGGTATCAATGGCTAATGAAAAACTGTTTTTT

CDR3 length: 18
D gene: NA
V gene: TRBV7-7
clone size: NA
J gene: TRBJ2-6
CDR3 protein: CASSGNIVPQSRANVLTF
CDR3 DNA: TGTGCCAGCAGCGGTAACATTGTGCCACAAAGTCGGGCCAACGTCCTGACTTTC

CDR3 length: 17
D gene: NA
V gene: TRBV18
clone size: NA
J gene: TRBJ1-2
CDR3 protein: CASSPSVSGRANYGYTF
CDR3 DNA: TGTGCCAGCTCACCAAGTGTCTCCGGAAGAGCTAACTATGGCTACACCTTC

CDR3 length: 13
D gene: NA
V gene: TRBV30
clone size: few
J gene: TRBJ1-2
CDR3 protein: CAWSVMGHLVRTF
CDR3 DNA: TGTGCCTGGAGTGTTATGGGACATTTGGTCAGGACCTTC

CDR3 length: 12
D gene: NA
V gene: TRBV29-1
clone size: few
J gene: TRBJ1-2
CDR3 protein: CSVETDLYGYTF
CDR3 DNA: TGCAGCGTTGAGACGGATCTATATGGCTACACCTTC

CDR3 length: 14
D gene: TRBD2
V gene: TRBV6-6
clone size: NA
J gene: TRBJ2-2
CDR3 protein: CASRAAGVTGELFF
CDR3 DNA: TGTGCCAGCAGGGCGGCGGGAGTAACCGGGGAGCTGTTTTTT

CDR3 length: 13
D gene: NA
V gene: TRBV13
clone size: NA
J gene: TRBJ2-3
CDR3 protein: CASSLGRGDTQYF
CDR3 DNA: TGTGCCAGCAGCTTAGGCCGAGGAGATACGCAGTATTTT

CDR3 length: 15
D gene: NA
V gene: TRBV11-2
clone size: NA
J gene: TRBJ2-3
CDR3 protein: CASSSPAGFTDTQYF
CDR3 DNA: TGTGCCAGCAGCTCCCCGGCGGGGTTCACAGATACGCAGTATTTT

CDR3 length: 15
D gene: NA
V gene: TRBV11-2
clone size: NA
J gene: TRBJ1-3
CDR3 protein: CASSSPQDPGNTIYF
CDR3 DNA: TGTGCCAGCAGCTCCCCACAGGACCCTGGAAACACCATATATTTT

CDR3 length: 15
D gene: NA
V gene: TRBV9
clone size: once
J gene: TRBJ2-5
CDR3 protein: CASSASGDAVETQYF
CDR3 DNA: TGTGCCAGCAGCGCCTCAGGGGATGCGGTGGAGACCCAGTACTTC

CDR3 length: 12
D gene: NA
V gene: TRBV10-3
clone size: NA
J gene: TRBJ1-4
CDR3 protein: CAISPSNEKLFF
CDR3 DNA: TGTGCCATCAGTCCATCTAATGAAAAACTGTTTTTT

CDR3 length: 19
D gene: NA
V gene: TRBV28
clone size: NA
J gene: TRBJ1-3
CDR3 protein: CASSFSGGMKMHSGNTIYF
CDR3 DNA: TGTGCCAGCAGTTTCTCGGGGGGGATGAAAATGCACTCTGGAAACACCATATATTTT

CDR3 length: 15
D gene: NA
V gene: TRBV5-1
clone size: once
J gene: TRBJ2-5
CDR3 protein: CASSLGAQGSETQYF
CDR3 DNA: TGCGCCAGCAGCTTGGGGGCACAAGGATCAGAGACCCAGTACTTC

CDR3 length: 15
D gene: NA
V gene: TRBV27
clone size: NA
J gene: TRBJ1-5
CDR3 protein: CASSNHRALNQPQHF
CDR3 DNA: TGTGCCAGCAGTAACCACAGGGCACTCAATCAGCCCCAGCATTTT

CDR3 length: 15
D gene: NA
V gene: TRBV6-5
clone size: NA
J gene: TRBJ2-2
CDR3 protein: CASRPLGVVTGELFF
CDR3 DNA: TGTGCCAGCAGACCGTTGGGCGTAGTCACCGGGGAGCTGTTTTTT

CDR3 length: 14
D gene: NA
V gene: TRBV11-1
clone size: NA
J gene: TRBJ1-1
CDR3 protein: CASSYGNRGTEAFF
CDR3 DNA: TGTGCCAGCAGCTACGGGAACAGAGGCACTGAAGCTTTCTTT

CDR3 length: 12
D gene: NA
V gene: TRBV18
clone size: NA
J gene: TRBJ1-5
CDR3 protein: CASRWGNQPQHF
CDR3 DNA: TGTGCCAGCCGTTGGGGGAATCAGCCCCAGCATTTT

CDR3 length: 16
D gene: NA
V gene: TRBV4-2
clone size: NA
J gene: TRBJ2-7
CDR3 protein: CASSQPFASVSHEQYF
CDR3 DNA: TGTGCCAGCAGCCAACCTTTCGCTTCTGTATCCCACGAGCAGTACTTC

CDR3 length: 15
D gene: NA
V gene: TRBV6-1
clone size: once
J gene: TRBJ2-5
CDR3 protein: CASSEVQRRPETQYF
CDR3 DNA: TGTGCCAGCAGTGAAGTCCAGCGGAGGCCGGAGACCCAGTACTTC

CDR3 length: 16
D gene: NA
V gene: TRBV1
clone size: once
J gene: TRBJ1-1
CDR3 protein: CTSSHQPGDRAREAFF
CDR3 DNA: TGCACCAGCAGCCACCAACCCGGGGACCGAGCGAGGGAAGCTTTCTTT

CDR3 length: 13
D gene: NA
V gene: TRBV28
clone size: NA
J gene: TRBJ2-7
CDR3 protein: CASSRSRVNEQYF
CDR3 DNA: TGTGCCAGCAGCAGGAGCCGTGTCAACGAGCAGTACTTC

CDR3 length: 13
D gene: NA
V gene: TRBV10-3
clone size: NA
J gene: TRBJ2-2
CDR3 protein: CAISESITGELFF
CDR3 DNA: TGTGCCATCAGTGAGTCGATTACCGGGGAGCTGTTTTTT

CDR3 length: 12
D gene: TRBD1
V gene: TRBV29-1
clone size: NA
J gene: TRBJ2-1
CDR3 protein: CSVEGAPNEQFF
CDR3 DNA: TGCAGCGTAGAGGGGGCGCCGAATGAGCAGTTCTTC

CDR3 length: 15
D gene: TRBD2
V gene: TRBV10-2
clone size: NA
J gene: TRBJ2-4
CDR3 protein: CASSVSGRAENIQYF
CDR3 DNA: TGCGCCAGCAGTGTAAGCGGGAGGGCCGAAAACATTCAGTACTTC

CDR3 length: 15
D gene: NA
V gene: TRBV18
clone size: few
J gene: TRBJ2-7
CDR3 protein: CASSSGQSGSYEQYF
CDR3 DNA: TGTGCCAGCTCATCAGGACAGAGCGGTTCGTACGAGCAGTACTTC

CDR3 length: 17
D gene: TRBD2
V gene: TRBV5-1
clone size: NA
J gene: TRBJ2-7
CDR3 protein: CASSLLSSGSAFHEQYF
CDR3 DNA: TGCGCCAGCAGCTTGTTGTCTAGCGGGAGCGCGTTCCACGAGCAGTACTTC